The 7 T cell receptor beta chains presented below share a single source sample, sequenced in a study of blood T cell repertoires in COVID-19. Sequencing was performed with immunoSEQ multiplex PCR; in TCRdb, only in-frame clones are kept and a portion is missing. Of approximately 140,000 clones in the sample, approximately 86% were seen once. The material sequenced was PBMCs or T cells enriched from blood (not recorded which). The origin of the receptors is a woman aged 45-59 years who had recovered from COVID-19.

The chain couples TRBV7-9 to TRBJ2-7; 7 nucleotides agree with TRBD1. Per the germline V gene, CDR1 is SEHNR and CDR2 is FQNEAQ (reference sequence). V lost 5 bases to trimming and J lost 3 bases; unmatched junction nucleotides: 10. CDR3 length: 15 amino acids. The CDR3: CASSTNDRAGYEQYF. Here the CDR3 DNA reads TGTGCCAGCAGCACAAACGACAGGGCGGGCTACGAGCAGTACTTC.

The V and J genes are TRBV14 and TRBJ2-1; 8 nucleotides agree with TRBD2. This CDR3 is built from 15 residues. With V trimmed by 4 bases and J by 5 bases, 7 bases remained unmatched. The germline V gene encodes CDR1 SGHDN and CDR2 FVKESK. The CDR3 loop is CASSPLSGVHNEQFF. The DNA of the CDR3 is TGTGCCAGCAGCCCGCTTAGCGGGGTCCACAATGAGCAGTTCTTC.

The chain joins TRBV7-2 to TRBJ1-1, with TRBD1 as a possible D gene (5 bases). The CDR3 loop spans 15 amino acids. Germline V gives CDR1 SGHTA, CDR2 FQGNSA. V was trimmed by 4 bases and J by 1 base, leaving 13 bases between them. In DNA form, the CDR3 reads TGTGCCAGCAGCTATCAGGGAATAAGGAACACTGAAGCTTTCTTT. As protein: CASSYQGIRNTEAFF. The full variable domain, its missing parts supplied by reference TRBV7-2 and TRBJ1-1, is GAGVSQSPSNKVTEKGKDVELRCDPISGHTALYWYRQSLGQGLEFLIYFQGNSAPDKSGLPSDRFSAERTGGSVSTLTIQRTQQEDSAVYLCASSYQGIRNTEAFFGQGTRLTVV.

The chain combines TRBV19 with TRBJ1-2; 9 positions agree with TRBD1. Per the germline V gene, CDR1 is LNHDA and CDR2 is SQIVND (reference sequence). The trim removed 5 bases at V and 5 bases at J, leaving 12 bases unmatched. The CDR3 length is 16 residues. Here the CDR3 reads CASSSPKVGTGYGYTF. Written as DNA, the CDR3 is TGTGCCAGTAGTTCCCCCAAGGTCGGGACAGGGTATGGCTACACCTTC. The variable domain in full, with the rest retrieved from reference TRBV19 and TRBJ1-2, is DGGITQSPKYLFRKEGQNVTLSCEQNLNHDAMYWYRQDPGQGLRLIYYSQIVNDFQKGDIAEGYSVSREKKESFPLTVTSAQKNPTAFYLCASSSPKVGTGYGYTFGSGTRLTVV.

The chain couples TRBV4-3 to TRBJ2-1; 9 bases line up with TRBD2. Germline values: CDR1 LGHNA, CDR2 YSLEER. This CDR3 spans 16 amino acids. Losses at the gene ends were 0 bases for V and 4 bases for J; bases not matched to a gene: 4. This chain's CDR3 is CASSQDLAGLYNEQFF. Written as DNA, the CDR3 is TGCGCCAGCAGCCAAGACCTAGCGGGGCTTTACAATGAGCAGTTCTTC.

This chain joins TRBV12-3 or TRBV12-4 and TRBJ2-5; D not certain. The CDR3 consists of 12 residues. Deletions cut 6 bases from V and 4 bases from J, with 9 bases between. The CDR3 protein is CASSSQVETQYF. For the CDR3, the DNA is TGTGCCAGCAGCTCCCAGGTAGAGACCCAGTACTTC.

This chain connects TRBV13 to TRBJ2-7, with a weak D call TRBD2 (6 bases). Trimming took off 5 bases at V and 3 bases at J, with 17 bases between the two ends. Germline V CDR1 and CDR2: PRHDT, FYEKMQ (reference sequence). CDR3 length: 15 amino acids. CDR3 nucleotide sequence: TGTGCCAGCAGCACCACCACCGGGACTGTCTACGAGCAGTACTTC. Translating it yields CASSTTTGTVYEQYF.